This T cell receptor beta chain was sequenced in a study of cytomegalovirus exposure and HLA in healthy donors. In germline, CDR1 is SGHTA, CDR2 FQGNSA. Trimming took 5 bases from V and 5 from J, leaving 8 bases between them. CDR3 size: 12 residues. PCR employed 60 Vbeta and 13 Jbeta primers. Assay: immunoSEQ multiplex PCR; the TCRdb copy retains only in-frame clones and omits some. The sample shows fewer than 150,000 clones, 70% to 80% of them seen only once. The gene calls are TRBV7-2 and TRBJ2-3; no firm D call. Sequencing was done on a sample of PBMCs. The source of this sequence is a man aged 45-65 years in good health and CMV-seropositive. The CDR3 protein is CASSLNGDTQYF. The CDR3 DNA follows: TGTGCCAGCAGCCTAAACGGAGATACGCAGTATTTT.